This TCR beta chain derives from a study of T-cell reconstitution after alpha-beta-depleted transplantation in children. The library targeted TCRbeta and was prepared with unique molecular identifiers. TCRdb called the PCR reads again in MiXCR, with one record for every CDR3 protein. Of 300,000 or so distinct CDR3 sequences in the sample, approximately 23% were seen once. Points on this clonotype: Its matching antigen is unknown. Sequence at one end of the junction differs from germline and may be a read error.

General study findings and limits: The study reportedly traced alpha-beta T cells about two months after transplant to several hundred expanded graft clones. Surviving thymic progenitors and recipient T cells were the source of high TCRbeta diversity at day 60 in some patients. One year after transplant, T-cell counts and diversity came mostly from newly produced T cells.

The CDR3 runs to 16 residues. CDR1 LGHNA and CDR2 YNFKEQ come from the germline V gene. The clonotype comes from a male patient under 18 who had a stem cell transplant for acute lymphoblastic leukemia, so the T cells may come from the graft donor. The source material was PBMCs, mostly from graft donor cells, sampled 180 days after TCRalphabeta/CD19-depleted stem cell transplant. The chain employs TRBV4-2 and TRBJ2-1; perhaps TRBD2 as D (6 bases). CDR3 residues: CAISRDSLGSYNEQFF. Written as DNA, the CDR3 is TGTGCCATCAGCCGGGACTCACTCGGCTCCTACAATGAGCAGTTCTTC.